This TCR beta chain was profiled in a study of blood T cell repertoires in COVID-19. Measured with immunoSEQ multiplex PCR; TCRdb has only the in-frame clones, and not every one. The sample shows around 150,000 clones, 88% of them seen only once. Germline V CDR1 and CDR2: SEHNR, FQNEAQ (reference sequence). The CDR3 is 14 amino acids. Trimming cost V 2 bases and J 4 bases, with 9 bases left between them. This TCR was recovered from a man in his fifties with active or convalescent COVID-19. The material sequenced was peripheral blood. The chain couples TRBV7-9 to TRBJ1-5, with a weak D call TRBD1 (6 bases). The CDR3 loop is CASSLTQGNQPQHF. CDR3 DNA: TGTGCCAGCAGCTTAACACAGGGTAATCAGCCCCAGCATTTT.